This entry describes one T cell receptor (beta chain). Its antigen has not been determined. No per-base quality is available; no much larger clone lies one base away. Interpreted using the paper, the time point label stands for: sample taken at primary tumor resection. Without any cell sorting, TCR sequencing was performed on whole RNA extracted either from tumor and nontumor lung tissue or from cryopreserved PBMC samples. Samples were obtained from 72 patients with early-stage, untreated non-small cell lung cancer from the lung TRACERx cohort. Only patients with enough RNA available from two or more tumor regions were chosen for TCR sequencing. The receptor library was made with 5' RACE. Data came from a NextSeq 500. The TCR library protocol attached a unique molecular identifier to each TCR cDNA molecule to allow correction of PCR and sequencing errors. In the authors' own workflow: Decombinator tools were used for TCR identification, UMI-based error correction and CDR3 extraction. TCRs above a frequency of 2 per 1,000, corresponding to the top 1% of the tumor frequency distribution, were defined as expanded. Rényi diversity was computed with the R vegan package after subsampling each repertoire 100 times to 5,000 TCRs. CDR3 similarity networks were built from amino acid triplet string-kernel similarity, with CDR3s being connected when pairwise similarity was above 0.82. The public reads were reanalyzed by TCRdb: fastp trimming at Q25, MiXCR alignment, in-frame beta chains only. Every distinct CDR3 protein forms one entry, paired with its most common genes and DNA. The V and J calls and clone size come from TCRdb's table, not from the authors' own analysis. For this sample there are some 45,000 distinct CDR3 sequences; over 9.5% appear just once. The ten largest clones take up around two fifths of the sample.

The CDR3 holds 14 amino acids from the cysteine to the phenylalanine. Of the read, only the CDR3 DNA is kept; its 42 bases are in frame from base 1. CDR1 and CDR2, per the germline V gene, are MNHNS and SASEGT. Deletion took 2 bases off V and 8 bases off J, with a span of 10 bases between the germline ends. This record belongs to a study of spatial heterogeneity in lung cancer (dated by TCRdb to 2018 to 2020). Turning to the overall study: Beta-chain transcripts were consistently detected in greater numbers than alpha-chain transcripts, which likely reflected higher beta-chain transcript abundance. In the raw uncorrected reads, each unique combination of TCR and UMI appeared more than ten times on average. In non-small cell lung cancer, the study made a quantitative comparison of TCR alpha and beta repertoires among multiple tumor regions, matched nontumor lung and blood. Nonsynonymous mutation counts, determined by whole-exome sequencing of tumor tissue, were related to TCR repertoire features. Both alpha and beta chains were TCR-sequenced in approximately 220 tumor regions, some 64 matched nontumor lung samples and 45 to 60 PBMC samples obtained at surgery. Overall study outcomes, separate from this receptor: Additional single-cell paired TCR alpha and beta sequencing was considered necessary to confirm, at a functional level, the hypothesis that regional TCRs recognize regional mutations. Ubiquitous expanded tumor TCRs showed up in blood more often at tumor resection than at routine follow-up.

The origin of this receptor is a female donor with early-stage non-small cell lung cancer. The sequencing here drew on PBMCs, taken at surgery. The chain is made from TRBV6-1 and TRBJ1-6; 5 matching bases give a weak D call of TRBD1. The CDR3 region has the sequence CASSERDGYSPLHF. The nucleotides read TGTGCCAGCAGTGAAAGGGACGGATATTCACCCCTCCACTTT.